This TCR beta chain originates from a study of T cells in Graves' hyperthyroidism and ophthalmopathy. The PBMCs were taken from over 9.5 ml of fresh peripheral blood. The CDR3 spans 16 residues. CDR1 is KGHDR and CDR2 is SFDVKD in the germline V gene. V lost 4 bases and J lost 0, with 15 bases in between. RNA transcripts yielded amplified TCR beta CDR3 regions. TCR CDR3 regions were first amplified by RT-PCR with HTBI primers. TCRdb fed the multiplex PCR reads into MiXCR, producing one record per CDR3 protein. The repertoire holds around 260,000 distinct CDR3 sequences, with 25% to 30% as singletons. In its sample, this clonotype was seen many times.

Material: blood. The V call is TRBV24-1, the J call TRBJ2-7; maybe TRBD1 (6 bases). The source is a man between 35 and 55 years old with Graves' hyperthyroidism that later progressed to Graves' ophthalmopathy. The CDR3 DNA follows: TGTGCCACCAGTGACCGGGACACTAGGAGCTCCTACGAGCAGTACTTC. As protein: CATSDRDTRSSYEQYF.